This entry is about one T cell receptor (beta chain). The entry originates in a study of blood T cell repertoires in COVID-19. At the level of the study: The United States, Italy and Spain supplied acute and convalescent COVID-19 samples.

The V gene lost 0 bases and the J gene lost 4 bases, with 15 bases spanning the gap. CDR3 length equals 16 residues. CDR1 and CDR2 from the germline V gene are LGHDT and YNNKEL (reference sequence). Assay used: immunoSEQ multiplex PCR; TCRdb lists only in-frame clones, some missing. The sample includes some 200,000 clones, around 94% of them seen just once. Sample: peripheral blood. The chain employs TRBV3-1 (or the pseudogene TRBV3-2) and TRBJ1-2; D is perhaps TRBD1 (5 bases). The TCR was taken from a man aged 25 to 40 with COVID-19, enrolled during active disease. The CDR3 DNA reads as TGTGCCAGCAGCCAAGAAAAGGCAGGGTTCGGCTATGGCTACACCTTC. It encodes CASSQEKAGFGYGYTF.